This record concerns one T cell receptor (beta chain) sequence. Produced via immunoSEQ multiplex PCR; TCRdb's table is partial and in-frame only. Found here are a few hundred thousand clones, 85% to 90% of them singletons; the top ten hold more than 9%. In assigning cohorts, the study relied on participant-reported clinical history. Unmatched junction bases numbered 8, after V lost 4 bases and J lost 7 bases. The CDR3 is 15 residues long. The V gene's germline CDR1 is KGHDR and CDR2 SFDVKD. The source of the sample is a study of blood T cell repertoires in COVID-19. The source material was PBMCs or T cells enriched from blood (not recorded which). V and J are TRBV24-1 and TRBJ2-1; TRBD1 agrees at 8 bases. The TCR comes from a woman aged 18-30 years who had recovered from COVID-19. The CDR3 DNA is TGTGCCACCAGTGACCAGGGACAGGAAACAAATGAGCAGTTCTTC. Its protein is CATSDQGQETNEQFF.